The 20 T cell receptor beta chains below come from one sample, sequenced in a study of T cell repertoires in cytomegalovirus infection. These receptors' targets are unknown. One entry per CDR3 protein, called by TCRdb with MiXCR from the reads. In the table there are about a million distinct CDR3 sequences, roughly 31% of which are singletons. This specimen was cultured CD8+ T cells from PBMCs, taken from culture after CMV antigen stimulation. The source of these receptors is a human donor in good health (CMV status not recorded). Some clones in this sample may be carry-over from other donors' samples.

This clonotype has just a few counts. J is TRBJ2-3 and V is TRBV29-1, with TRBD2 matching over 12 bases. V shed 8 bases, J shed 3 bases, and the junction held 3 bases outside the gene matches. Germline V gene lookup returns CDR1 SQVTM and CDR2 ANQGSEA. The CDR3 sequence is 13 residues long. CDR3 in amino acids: CSTTSGGTDTQYF. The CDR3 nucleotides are TGCAGCACGACTAGCGGGGGAACAGATACGCAGTATTTT.

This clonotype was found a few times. The chain's CDR3 is CASTVSQGYSGNTIYF. The CDR3 DNA reads TGCGCCAGCACGGTTTCCCAGGGATACTCTGGAAACACCATATATTTT. The rearrangement links TRBV10-2 to TRBJ1-3, with D tentatively TRBD1 (5 bases). CDR1 WSHSY and CDR2 SAAADI come from the germline V gene. V was cut by 7 bases and J by 0 bases, with 16 bases left in between. CDR3 length equals 16 residues.

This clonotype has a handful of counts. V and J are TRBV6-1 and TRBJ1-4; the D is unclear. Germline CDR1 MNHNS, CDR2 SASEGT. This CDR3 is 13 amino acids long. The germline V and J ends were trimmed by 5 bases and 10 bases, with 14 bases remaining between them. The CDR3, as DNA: TGTGCCAGCAGTTCCCCCGGTCCTTCAAAACTGTTTTTT. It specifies CASSSPGPSKLFF.

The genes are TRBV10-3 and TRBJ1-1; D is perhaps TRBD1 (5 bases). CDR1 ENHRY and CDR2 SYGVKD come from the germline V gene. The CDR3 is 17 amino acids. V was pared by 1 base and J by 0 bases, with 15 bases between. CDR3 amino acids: CAISEYPPGRVNTEAFF. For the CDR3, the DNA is TGTGCCATCAGTGAGTACCCTCCGGGACGGGTGAACACTGAAGCTTTCTTT.

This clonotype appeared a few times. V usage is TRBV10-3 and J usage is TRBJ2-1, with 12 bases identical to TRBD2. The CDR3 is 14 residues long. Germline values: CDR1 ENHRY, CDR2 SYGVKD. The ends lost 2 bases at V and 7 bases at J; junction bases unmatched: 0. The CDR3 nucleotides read TGTGCCATCAGTGAGACTAGCGGGGGGAATGAGCAGTTCTTC. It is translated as CAISETSGGNEQFF.

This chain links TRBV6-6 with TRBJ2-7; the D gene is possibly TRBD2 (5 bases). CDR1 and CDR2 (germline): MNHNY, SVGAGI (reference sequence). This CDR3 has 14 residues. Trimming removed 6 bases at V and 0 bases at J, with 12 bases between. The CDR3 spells CASSLTTNSYEQYV. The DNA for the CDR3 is TGTGCCAGCAGCCTGACGACTAACTCCTACGAGCAGTACGTC.

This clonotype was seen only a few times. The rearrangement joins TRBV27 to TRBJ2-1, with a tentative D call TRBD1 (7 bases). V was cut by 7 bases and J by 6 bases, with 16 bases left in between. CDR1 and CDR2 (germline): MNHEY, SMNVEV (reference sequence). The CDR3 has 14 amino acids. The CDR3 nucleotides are TGTGCCAGCACCCCCAGGGGGGTAGTCAATGAGCAGTTCTTC. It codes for CASTPRGVVNEQFF.

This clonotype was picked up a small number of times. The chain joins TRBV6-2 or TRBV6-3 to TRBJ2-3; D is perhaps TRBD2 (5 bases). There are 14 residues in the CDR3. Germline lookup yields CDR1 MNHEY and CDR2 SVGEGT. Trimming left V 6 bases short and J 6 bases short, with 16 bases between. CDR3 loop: CASSLTTRVDTQYF. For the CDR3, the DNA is TGTGCCAGCAGCCTCACCACTAGAGTCGATACGCAGTATTTT.

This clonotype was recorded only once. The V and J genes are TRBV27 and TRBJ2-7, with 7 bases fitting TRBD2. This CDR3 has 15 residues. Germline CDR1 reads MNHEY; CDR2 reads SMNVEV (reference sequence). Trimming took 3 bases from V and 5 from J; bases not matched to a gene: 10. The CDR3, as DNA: TGTGCCAGCAGTTTTGTATCGGGAGGTAGCGACGAGCAGTACTTC. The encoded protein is CASSFVSGGSDEQYF.

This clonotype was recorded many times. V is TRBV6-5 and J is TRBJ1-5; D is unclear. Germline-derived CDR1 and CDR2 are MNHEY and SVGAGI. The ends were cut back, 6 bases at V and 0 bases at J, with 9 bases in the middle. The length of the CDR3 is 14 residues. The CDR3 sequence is CASSTDYSNQPQHF. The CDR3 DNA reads TGTGCCAGCAGCACGGATTATAGCAATCAGCCCCAGCATTTT.

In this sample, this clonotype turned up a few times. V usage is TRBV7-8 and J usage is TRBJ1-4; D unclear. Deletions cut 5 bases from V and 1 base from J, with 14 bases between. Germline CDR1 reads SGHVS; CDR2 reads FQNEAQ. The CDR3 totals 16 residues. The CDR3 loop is CASSPPVGKTNEKLFF. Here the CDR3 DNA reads TGTGCCAGCAGCCCACCGGTCGGGAAAACTAATGAAAAACTGTTTTTT.

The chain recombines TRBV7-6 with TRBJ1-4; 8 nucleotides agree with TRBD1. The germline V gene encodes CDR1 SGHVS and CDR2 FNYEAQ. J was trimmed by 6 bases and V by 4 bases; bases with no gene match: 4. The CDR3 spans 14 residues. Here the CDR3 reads CASSSQGEYEKLFF. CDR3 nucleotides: TGTGCCAGCAGCTCACAGGGGGAATATGAAAAACTGTTTTTT.

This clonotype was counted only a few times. Here the CDR3 DNA reads TGTGCCAGTAGTATCAAGCGGGGGGGATCCTACGAGCAGTACTTC. Protein sequence: CASSIKRGGSYEQYF. This chain links TRBV19 with TRBJ2-7; the match to TRBD2 covers 10 bases. Germline V CDR1 and CDR2: LNHDA, SQIVND (reference sequence). Trimming at V came to 3 bases and at J to 1 base, leaving 3 bases not matched to a gene. The CDR3 consists of 15 residues.

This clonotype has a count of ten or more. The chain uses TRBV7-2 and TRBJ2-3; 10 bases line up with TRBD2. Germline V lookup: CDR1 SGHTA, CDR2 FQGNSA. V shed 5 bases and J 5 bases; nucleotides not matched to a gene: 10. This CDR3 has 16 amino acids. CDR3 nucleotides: TGTGCCAGCAGCCCTATTAGCGGGGGGTTGAGAGATACGCAGTATTTT. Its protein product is CASSPISGGLRDTQYF.

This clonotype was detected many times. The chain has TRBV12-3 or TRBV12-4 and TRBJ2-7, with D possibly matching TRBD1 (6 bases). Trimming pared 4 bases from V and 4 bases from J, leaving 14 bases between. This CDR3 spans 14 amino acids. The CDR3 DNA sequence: TGTGCCAGCAGTTGGGGGCAACAGGGTTACGAGCAGTACTTC. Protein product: CASSWGQQGYEQYF.

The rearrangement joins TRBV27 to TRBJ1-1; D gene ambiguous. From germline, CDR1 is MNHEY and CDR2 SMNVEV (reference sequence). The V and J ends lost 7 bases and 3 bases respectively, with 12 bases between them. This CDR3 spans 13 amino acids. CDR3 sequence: CASTGSVDTEAFF. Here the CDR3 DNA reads TGTGCCAGCACGGGGTCCGTAGACACTGAAGCTTTCTTT.

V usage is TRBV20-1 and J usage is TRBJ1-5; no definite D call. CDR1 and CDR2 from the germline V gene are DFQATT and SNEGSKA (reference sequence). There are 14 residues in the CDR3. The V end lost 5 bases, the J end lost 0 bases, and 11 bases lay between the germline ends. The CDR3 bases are TGCAGTGCTTCCGAGAGAAATAGCAATCAGCCCCAGCATTTT. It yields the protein CSASERNSNQPQHF.

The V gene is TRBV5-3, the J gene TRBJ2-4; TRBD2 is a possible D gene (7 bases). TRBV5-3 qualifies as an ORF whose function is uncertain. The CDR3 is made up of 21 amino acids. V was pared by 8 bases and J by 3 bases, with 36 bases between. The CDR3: CASTTGGAVGGGGFGKNIQYF. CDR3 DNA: TGTGCCAGCACCACGGGCGGAGCCGTTGGGGGCGGGGGATTTGGCAAAAACATTCAGTACTTC.

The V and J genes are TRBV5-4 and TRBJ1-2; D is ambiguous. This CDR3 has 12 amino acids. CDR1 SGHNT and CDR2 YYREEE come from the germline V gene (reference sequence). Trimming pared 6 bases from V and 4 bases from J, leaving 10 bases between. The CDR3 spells CASMDGLYGYTF. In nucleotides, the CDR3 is TGTGCCAGCATGGACGGTCTCTATGGCTACACCTTC.

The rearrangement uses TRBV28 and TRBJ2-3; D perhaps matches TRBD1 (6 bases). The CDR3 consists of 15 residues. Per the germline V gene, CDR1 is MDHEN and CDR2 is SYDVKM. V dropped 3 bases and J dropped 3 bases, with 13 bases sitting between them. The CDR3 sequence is CASSFNRVGTDTQYF. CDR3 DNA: TGTGCCAGCAGTTTCAACAGGGTTGGAACAGATACGCAGTATTTT.